Below are 14 T cell receptor beta chains sequenced from a single sample in a study of STAT5B mutations in CD4+ large granular lymphocyte leukemia. The protocol was immunoSEQ multiplex PCR, while the TCRdb copy is restricted to in-frame clones and leaves out a portion. The top ten clones hold less than 2% of a sample with 45,000 to 55,000 clones, roughly three quarters of them seen once. The sample consisted of CD4+ T cells from blood buffy coats. The origin of the receptors is a human donor in good health.

The V gene is TRBV7-9, the J gene TRBJ1-2, with 9 bases fitting TRBD1. V was clipped by 6 bases and J by 8 bases; unmatched bases: 7. The CDR3 totals 13 residues. Germline V CDR1 and CDR2: SEHNR, FQNEAQ (reference sequence). The CDR3 is CASSSGQGWGYTF. The CDR3 DNA is TGTGCCAGCAGTTCGGGACAGGGTTGGGGCTACACCTTC. The variable domain in full, with the rest retrieved from reference TRBV7-9 and TRBJ1-2, is DTGVSQNPRHKITKRGQNVTFRCDPISEHNRLYWYRQTLGQGPEFLTYFQNEAQLEKSRLLSDRFSAERPKGSFSTLEIQRTEQGDSAMYLCASSSGQGWGYTFGSGTRLTVV.

This chain uses TRBV18 with TRBJ2-1, with D possibly being TRBD2 (5 bases). The CDR3 sequence is 14 residues long. CDR1 and CDR2 (germline): KGHSH, LQKENI. V lost 4 bases and J lost 6, with 13 bases in between. The CDR3 reads CASSRRAEVNEQFF. As DNA, the CDR3 is TGTGCCAGCTCACGACGGGCGGAGGTCAATGAGCAGTTCTTC.

The chain links TRBV6-5 to TRBJ1-4; D may be TRBD1 (5 bases). The CDR3 length is 15 residues. Germline V gene data show CDR1 as MNHEY and CDR2 as SVGAGI. Deletions cut 7 bases from V and 8 bases from J, with 20 bases between. Written as DNA, the CDR3 is TGTGCCAGCACTAATAGGGCCTTGGGGGAGGAAAAACTGTTTTTT. It specifies CASTNRALGEEKLFF.

This clone was observed a few times. The chain links TRBV7-9 to TRBJ1-4; D might be TRBD1 (5 bases). Germline loops: CDR1 SEHNR, CDR2 FQNEAQ (reference sequence). Trimming removed 4 bases from V and 4 bases from J, with 13 bases in between. This CDR3 spans 15 amino acids. In nucleotides, the CDR3 is TGTGCCAGCAGCTCACCTGCAGGGCTTAATGAAAAACTGTTTTTT. Amino acids: CASSSPAGLNEKLFF.

The chain is built from TRBV6-1 and TRBJ1-6; D is uncertain. This CDR3 has 11 residues. Germline V CDR1 and CDR2: MNHNS, SASEGT. Trimming removed 6 bases at V and 9 bases at J, with 6 bases between. The CDR3 coding sequence is TGTGCCAGCAGCTATTCTTCACCCCTCCACTTT. It codes for CASSYSSPLHF.

The chain has TRBV5-5 and TRBJ1-6; D uncertain. Germline CDR1 reads SGHKS; CDR2 reads YYEKEE (reference sequence). This CDR3 has 15 amino acids. Trimming took off 2 bases at V and 0 bases at J, with 6 bases between the two ends. The CDR3 DNA reads TGTGCCAGCAGCTTAAAGAGCTCCTATAATTCACCCCTCCACTTT. This encodes CASSLKSSYNSPLHF.

The rearrangement joins TRBV5-1 to TRBJ2-1, with 11 bases matching TRBD2. With 4 bases clipped from V and 3 bases from J, the junction kept 6 bases outside the gene matches. The CDR3 consists of 16 residues. The V gene's germline CDR1 is SGHRS and CDR2 YFSETQ. CDR3 nucleotides: TGCGCCAGCAGCCCCCTAGCGGGGGGCATCTACAATGAGCAGTTCTTC. It is translated as CASSPLAGGIYNEQFF.

This clone occurred a few times. The CDR3 loop reads CASSTYGELFF. In DNA, the CDR3 is TGTGCCAGTAGTACCTACGGGGAGCTGTTTTTT. The rearrangement joins TRBV19 to TRBJ2-2; D gene unclear. Germline CDR1 is LNHDA and CDR2 is SQIVND (reference sequence). The CDR3 covers 11 residues. Trimming pared 4 bases from V and 7 bases from J, leaving 4 bases between. Using reference TRBV19 and TRBJ2-2 for the parts outside the CDR3, the full variable domain is DGGITQSPKYLFRKEGQNVTLSCEQNLNHDAMYWYRQDPGQGLRLIYYSQIVNDFQKGDIAEGYSVSREKKESFPLTVTSAQKNPTAFYLCASSTYGELFFGEGSRLTVL.

This rearrangement joins TRBV7-9 to TRBJ2-7, with D perhaps matching TRBD1 (6 bases). Trimming cost V 2 bases and J 5 bases, with 13 bases left between them. The CDR3 has 14 amino acids. Looked up from germline, CDR1 is SEHNR and CDR2 is FQNEAQ (reference sequence). CDR3 residues: CASSLPQGNNEQYF. In nucleotides, the CDR3 is TGTGCCAGCAGCTTACCGCAGGGGAACAACGAGCAGTACTTC.

This chain uses TRBV6-1 with TRBJ1-1; D might be TRBD1 (6 bases). V was pared by 6 bases and J by 4 bases, with 15 bases between. The CDR3 is made up of 14 amino acids. Germline CDR1 and CDR2: MNHNS and SASEGT. CDR3 bases: TGTGCCAGCAGCGCCGGGACACACCGCACTGAAGCTTTCTTT. It yields the protein CASSAGTHRTEAFF.

CDR3: CASSVGLAGGLDTDTQYF. In nucleotides, the CDR3 is TGCGCCAGCAGCGTGGGACTAGCGGGGGGACTTGACACAGATACGCAGTATTTT. The chain has TRBV5-1 and TRBJ2-3, with 15 bases that match TRBD2. The V gene end was trimmed by 4 bases and the J gene end by 2 bases; junction bases not matched to a gene: 8. The CDR3 length is 18 residues. Germline V gene lookup returns CDR1 SGHRS and CDR2 YFSETQ. Variable domain in full (rest from reference TRBV5-1 and TRBJ2-3): KAGVTQTPRYLIKTRGQQVTLSCSPISGHRSVSWYQQTPGQGLQFLFEYFSETQRNKGNFPGRFSGRQFSNSRSEMNVSTLELGDSALYLCASSVGLAGGLDTDTQYFGPGTRLTVL.

The genes are TRBV2 and TRBJ2-5; possibly TRBD1 for D (5 bases). This CDR3 region has 14 residues. V was shortened by 2 bases and J by 5 bases, with 12 bases between the two germline ends. Germline V CDR1 and CDR2: SNHLY, FYNNEI. CDR3 region: CASSEQGSSETQYF. The CDR3 DNA reads as TGTGCCAGCAGTGAACAGGGCAGTTCGGAGACCCAGTACTTC. Based on the CDR3 plus reference TRBV2 and TRBJ2-5, the full variable domain is EPEVTQTPSHQVTQMGQEVILRCVPISNHLYFYWYRQILGQKVEFLVSFYNNEISEKSEIFDDQFSVERPDGSNFTLKIRSTKLEDSAMYFCASSEQGSSETQYFGPGTRLLVL.

This chain uses TRBV9 with TRBJ1-6; no definite D call. The CDR3 has 14 amino acids. Germline CDR1 is SGDLS and CDR2 is YYNGEE. V lost 4 bases to trimming and J lost 6 bases, with 11 bases between them. Written as DNA, the CDR3 is TGTGCCAGCAGCATTTTGGAGAGTAATTCACCCCTCCACTTT. Protein: CASSILESNSPLHF.

This clone was observed once. The V call is TRBV6-6, the J call TRBJ2-7; 8 positions agree with TRBD1. The length of the CDR3 is 14 residues. The germline gives CDR1 MNHNY, CDR2 SVGAGI (reference sequence). Trimming removed 6 bases from V and 6 bases from J; junction bases left unmatched: 10. The CDR3 protein is CASSGDRPSREQYF. The CDR3 DNA sequence: TGTGCCAGCAGCGGGGACAGGCCCTCGCGCGAGCAGTACTTC.